The 9 T cell receptor beta chains in this list originate from one sample, sequenced in a study of blood T cell repertoires in COVID-19. Profiling relied on immunoSEQ multiplex PCR, and the TCRdb table lists in-frame clones only, not all of them. The data contain approximately 89,000 clones, roughly four fifths of them singletons. The sequencing input was peripheral blood. These receptors all stem from a human donor in a cohort sampled during active COVID-19.

This clone turned up a few times. The V gene is TRBV4-3, the J gene TRBJ1-2, with D uncertain. CDR3 length equals 15 residues. Deletions cut 0 bases from V and 4 bases from J, with 12 bases between. The germline V gene encodes CDR1 LGHNA and CDR2 YSLEER. CDR3 residues: CASSQDAGGLYGYTF. The CDR3 DNA reads as TGCGCCAGCAGCCAAGACGCGGGAGGACTCTATGGCTACACCTTC.

The V gene is TRBV6-5, the J gene TRBJ1-4, with TRBD1 matching 8 bases. The CDR3 consists of 16 residues. V gave up 4 bases and J gave up 5 bases; unmatched junction bases: 9. The germline V gene encodes CDR1 MNHEY and CDR2 SVGAGI. For the CDR3, the DNA is TGTGCCAGCAGTTGGGGGTCCGGGACAGGAAATGAAAAACTGTTTTTT. This translates into CASSWGSGTGNEKLFF.

This clone was recorded once. V is TRBV28 and J is TRBJ2-7, with 11 bases lining up with TRBD1. Germline V lookup: CDR1 MDHEN, CDR2 SYDVKM. This CDR3 comprises 16 residues. V was pared by 0 bases and J by 6 bases, with 7 bases of the junction left unmatched. CDR3 coding DNA: TGTGCCAGCAGTTTATGGGGGACAGGGGGGCTAAGCGAGCAGTACTTC. This gives the protein CASSLWGTGGLSEQYF.

The chain links TRBV5-5 to TRBJ2-1; TRBD1 agrees at 8 bases. After removal of 0 bases from V and 4 bases from J, the junction contained 9 bases not matched to a gene. Per the germline V gene, CDR1 is SGHKS and CDR2 is YYEKEE (reference sequence). The CDR3 length is 17 residues. CDR3 sequence (DNA): TGTGCCAGCAGCTTGGATCACCAGGGGGCCGGTTACAATGAGCAGTTCTTC. Protein sequence: CASSLDHQGAGYNEQFF.

This clone was observed a single time. The rearrangement uses TRBV2 and TRBJ2-5, with 10 bases matching TRBD2. The CDR3 length is 14 residues. Germline V gene lookup returns CDR1 SNHLY and CDR2 FYNNEI. With 7 bases clipped from V and 2 bases from J, the junction kept 4 bases outside the gene matches. In DNA form, the CDR3 reads TGTGCCAGCAACCCGACTAGCGGGCAAGAGACCCAGTACTTC. Its translation: CASNPTSGQETQYF.

This clone has a single count. The V gene is TRBV9, the J gene TRBJ2-7; 9 nucleotides line up with TRBD2. Germline assignment: CDR1 SGDLS and CDR2 YYNGEE. J gave up 6 bases and V 4 bases, and 5 bases lay outside the gene matches. The CDR3 totals 13 residues. The CDR3 loop reads CASSPSAGGEQYF. CDR3 in DNA: TGTGCCAGCAGCCCTTCAGCGGGGGGCGAGCAGTACTTC.

In its sample, this clone was seen once. The rearrangement uses TRBV28 and TRBJ1-2, with 7 bases aligning to TRBD1. J gave up 1 base and V 6 bases, and 2 bases lay outside the gene matches. Germline assignment: CDR1 MDHEN and CDR2 SYDVKM. The CDR3 is 13 residues long. This CDR3 reads CASRGQLNYGYTF. DNA for the CDR3: TGTGCCAGCAGGGGACAGCTTAACTATGGCTACACCTTC.

The gene calls are TRBV4-1 and TRBJ1-2; D possibly corresponds to TRBD1 (6 bases). The CDR3 runs to 11 residues. V was trimmed by 4 bases and J by 7 bases, leaving 7 bases between them. The germline V gene encodes CDR1 MGHRA and CDR2 YSYEKL. The CDR3 region is CASSPGVGYTF. For the CDR3, the DNA is TGCGCCAGCAGCCCAGGGGTTGGCTACACCTTC.

The rearrangement links TRBV19 to TRBJ1-1, with D maybe TRBD1 (5 bases). The length of the CDR3 is 14 residues. V dropped 4 bases and J dropped 5 bases, with 14 bases sitting between them. Germline lookup yields CDR1 LNHDA and CDR2 SQIVND (reference sequence). The CDR3 DNA is TGTGCCAGTAGTACCGCCGGGGGTCGGACTGAAGCTTTCTTT. Its protein product is CASSTAGGRTEAFF.